This T cell receptor beta chain stems from a study of T cells after yellow fever vaccination. TCRdb fed the 5' RACE reads into MiXCR, producing one record per CDR3 protein. The data contain 500,000 to 550,000 distinct CDR3 sequences, less than 25% of them singletons. Of note for this clonotype: Its antigen is unidentified.

Findings of the study overall: On re-exposure, the response was weaker but peaked faster, at day 5 versus 15.

Per the germline V gene, CDR1 is LNHDA and CDR2 is SQIVND (reference sequence). Trimming removed 6 bases from V and 4 bases from J; junction bases left unmatched: 8. The CDR3 extends over 15 amino acids. The source of this sequence is a man between 18 and 29 years old who received the YFV17D yellow fever vaccine. The rearrangement links TRBV19 to TRBJ2-1; 8 bases are shared with TRBD2. The material sequenced was PBMCs, taken 21 days after the first yellow fever vaccination. This chain's CDR3 is CASRKRGGVYNEQFF. The DNA for the CDR3 is TGTGCCAGTAGGAAACGGGGGGGGGTTTACAATGAGCAGTTCTTC.